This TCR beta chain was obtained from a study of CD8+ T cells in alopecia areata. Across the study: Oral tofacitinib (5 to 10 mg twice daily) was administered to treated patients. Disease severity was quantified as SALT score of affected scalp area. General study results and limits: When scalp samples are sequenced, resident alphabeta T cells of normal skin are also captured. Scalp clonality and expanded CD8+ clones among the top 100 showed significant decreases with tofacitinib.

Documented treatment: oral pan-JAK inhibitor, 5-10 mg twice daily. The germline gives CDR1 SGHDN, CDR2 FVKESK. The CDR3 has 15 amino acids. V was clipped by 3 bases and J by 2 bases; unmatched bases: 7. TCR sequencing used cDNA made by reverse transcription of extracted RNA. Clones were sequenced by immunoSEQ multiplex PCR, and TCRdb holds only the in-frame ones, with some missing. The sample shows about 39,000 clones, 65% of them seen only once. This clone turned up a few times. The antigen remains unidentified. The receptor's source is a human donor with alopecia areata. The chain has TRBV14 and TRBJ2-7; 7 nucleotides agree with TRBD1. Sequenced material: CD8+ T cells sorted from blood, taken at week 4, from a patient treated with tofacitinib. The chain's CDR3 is CASSQYRGATYEQYF. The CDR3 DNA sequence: TGTGCCAGCAGCCAGTACAGGGGCGCAACCTACGAGCAGTACTTC.